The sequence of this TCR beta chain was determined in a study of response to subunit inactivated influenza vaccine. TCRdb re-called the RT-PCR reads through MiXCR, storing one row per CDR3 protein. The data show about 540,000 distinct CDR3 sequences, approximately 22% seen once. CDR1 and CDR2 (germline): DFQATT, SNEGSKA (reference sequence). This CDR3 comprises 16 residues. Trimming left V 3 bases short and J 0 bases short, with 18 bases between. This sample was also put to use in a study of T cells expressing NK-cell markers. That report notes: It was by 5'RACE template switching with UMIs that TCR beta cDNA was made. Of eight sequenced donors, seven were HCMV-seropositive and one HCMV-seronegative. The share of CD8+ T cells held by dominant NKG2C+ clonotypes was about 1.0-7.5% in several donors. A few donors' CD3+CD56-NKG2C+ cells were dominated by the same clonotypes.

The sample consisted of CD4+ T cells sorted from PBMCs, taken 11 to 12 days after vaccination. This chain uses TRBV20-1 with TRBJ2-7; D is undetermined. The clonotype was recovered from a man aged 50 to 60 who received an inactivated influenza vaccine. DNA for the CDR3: TGCAGTGCTAGGAGTCACCCCCGGGCGGCCTCCTACGAGCAGTACTTC. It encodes CSARSHPRAASYEQYF.